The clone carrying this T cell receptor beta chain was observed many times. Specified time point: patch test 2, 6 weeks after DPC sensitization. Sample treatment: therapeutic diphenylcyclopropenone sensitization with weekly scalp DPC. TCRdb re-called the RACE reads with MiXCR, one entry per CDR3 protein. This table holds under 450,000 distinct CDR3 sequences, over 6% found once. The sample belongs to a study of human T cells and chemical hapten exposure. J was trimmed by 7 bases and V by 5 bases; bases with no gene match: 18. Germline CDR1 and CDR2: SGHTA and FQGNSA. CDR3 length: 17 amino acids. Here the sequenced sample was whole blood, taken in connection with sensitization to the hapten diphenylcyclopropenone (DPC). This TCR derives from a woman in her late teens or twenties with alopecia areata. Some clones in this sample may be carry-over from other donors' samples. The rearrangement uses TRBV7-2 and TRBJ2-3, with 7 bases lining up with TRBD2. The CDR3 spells CASSPWHGTTPPHTQYF. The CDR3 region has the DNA TGTGCCAGCAGCCCCTGGCACGGGACTACTCCTCCGCATACGCAGTATTTT.